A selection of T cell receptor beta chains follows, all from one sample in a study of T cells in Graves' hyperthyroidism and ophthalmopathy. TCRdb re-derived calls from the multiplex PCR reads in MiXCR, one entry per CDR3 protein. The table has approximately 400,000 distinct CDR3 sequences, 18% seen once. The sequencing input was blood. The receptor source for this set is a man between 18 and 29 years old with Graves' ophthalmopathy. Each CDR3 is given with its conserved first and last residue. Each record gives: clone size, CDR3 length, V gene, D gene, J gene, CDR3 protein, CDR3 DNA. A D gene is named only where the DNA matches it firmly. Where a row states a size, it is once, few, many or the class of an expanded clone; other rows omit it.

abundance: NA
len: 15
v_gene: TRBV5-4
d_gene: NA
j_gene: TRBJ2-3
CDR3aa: CASSSGTPSTDTQYF
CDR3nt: TGTGCCAGCAGCTCCGGGACACCTAGCACAGATACGCAGTATTTT

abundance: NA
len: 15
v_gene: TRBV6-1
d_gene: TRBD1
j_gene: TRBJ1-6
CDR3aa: CASKTGNQYNSPLHF
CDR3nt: TGTGCCAGCAAGACAGGGAACCAATATAATTCACCCCTCCACTTT

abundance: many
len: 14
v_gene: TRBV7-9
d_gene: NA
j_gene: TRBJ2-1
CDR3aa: CASTSGRTYNEQFF
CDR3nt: TGTGCCAGCACCTCGGGACGAACCTACAATGAGCAGTTCTTC

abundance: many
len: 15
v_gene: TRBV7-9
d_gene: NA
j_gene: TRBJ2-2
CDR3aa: CASDPRAGSTGELFF
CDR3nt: TGTGCCAGCGATCCCCGGGCGGGGAGCACCGGGGAGCTGTTTTTT

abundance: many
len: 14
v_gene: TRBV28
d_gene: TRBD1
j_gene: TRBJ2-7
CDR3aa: CASKTTGGGNEQYF
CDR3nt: TGTGCCAGCAAAACGACAGGGGGCGGGAACGAGCAGTACTTC

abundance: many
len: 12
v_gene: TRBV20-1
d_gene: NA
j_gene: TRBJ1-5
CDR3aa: CSARGAGSTQHF
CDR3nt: TGCAGTGCTAGAGGAGCGGGTTCGACCCAGCATTTT

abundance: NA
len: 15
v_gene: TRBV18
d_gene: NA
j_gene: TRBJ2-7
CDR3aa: CASSPGTEWPYEQYF
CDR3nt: TGTGCCAGCTCACCGGGGACGGAATGGCCCTACGAGCAGTACTTC

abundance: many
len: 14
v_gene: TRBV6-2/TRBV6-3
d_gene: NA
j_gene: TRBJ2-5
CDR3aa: CASSRRGREETQYF
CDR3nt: TGTGCCAGCAGTCGCAGGGGTAGGGAAGAGACCCAGTACTTC

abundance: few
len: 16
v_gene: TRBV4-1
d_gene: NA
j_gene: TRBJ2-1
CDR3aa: CASSLSPSESYNEQFF
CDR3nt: TGCGCCAGCAGCCTTAGTCCGTCCGAATCTTACAATGAGCAGTTCTTC

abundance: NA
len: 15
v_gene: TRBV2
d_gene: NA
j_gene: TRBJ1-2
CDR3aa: CATTGGDRKRDGYTF
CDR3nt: TGTGCCACCACAGGAGGGGACCGGAAAAGGGATGGCTACACCTTC

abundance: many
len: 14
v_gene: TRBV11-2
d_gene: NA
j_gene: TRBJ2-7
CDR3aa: CASSLPTGTYEQYF
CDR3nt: TGTGCCAGCAGCCTCCCGACAGGCACTTACGAGCAGTACTTC

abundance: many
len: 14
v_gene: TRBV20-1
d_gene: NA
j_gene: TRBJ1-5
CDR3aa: CSARSGTSNQPQHF
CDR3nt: TGCAGTGCTAGATCAGGGACGAGCAATCAGCCCCAGCATTTT

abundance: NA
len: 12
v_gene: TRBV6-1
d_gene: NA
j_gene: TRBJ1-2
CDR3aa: CASRSGTAGYTF
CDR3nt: TGTGCCAGCAGGTCCGGGACCGCGGGCTACACCTTC